These 31 T cell receptor beta chains were all obtained from the same sample, sequenced in a study of cytomegalovirus exposure and HLA in healthy donors. Profiled with immunoSEQ multiplex PCR; TCRdb holds only in-frame clones, not every one. The table records about 65,000 clones, about 90% of them present only once. Sequenced material: PBMCs. The receptors derive from a woman between 18 and 29 years old in good health and CMV-seronegative.

The chain uses TRBV11-2 and TRBJ1-2; D not certain. The CDR3 consists of 13 residues. Germline CDR1 SGHAT, CDR2 FQNNGV. V was cut by 5 bases and J by 2 bases, with 9 bases left in between. DNA of the CDR3: TGTGCCAGCAGCCGGGCGGGGAACTATGGCTACACCTTC. Its protein is CASSRAGNYGYTF.

The J gene is TRBJ2-5, the V gene TRBV18, with a weak D call TRBD1 (5 bases). CDR3 length equals 12 residues. The germline CDR1 and CDR2 sequences are KGHSH and LQKENI. V dropped 6 bases and J dropped 4 bases, with 9 bases sitting between them. The CDR3 region is CASSRTSETQYF. CDR3 nucleotide sequence: TGTGCCAGCTCGAGGACATCAGAGACCCAGTACTTC.

This clone was observed once. The genes are TRBV11-1 and TRBJ2-5; TRBD1 matches 7 bases. The ends lost 6 bases at V and 2 bases at J; junction bases unmatched: 6. CDR1 SGHAT and CDR2 FQDESV come from the germline V gene (reference sequence). This CDR3 region has 14 residues. The DNA for the CDR3 is TGTGCCAGCAGACAAGGACAGGCACAAGAGACCCAGTACTTC. Translation gives CASRQGQAQETQYF.

The genes are TRBV19 and TRBJ1-1; D not resolved. Trimming pared 0 bases from V and 0 bases from J, leaving 8 bases between. CDR1 and CDR2 (germline): LNHDA, SQIVND (reference sequence). The CDR3 contains 15 residues. In nucleotides, the CDR3 is TGTGCCAGTAGTATAGAGCCCGGTTTGAACACTGAAGCTTTCTTT. Protein sequence: CASSIEPGLNTEAFF.

The rearrangement uses TRBV28 and TRBJ2-7; 10 bases are a match to TRBD1. Per germline, CDR1 MDHEN and CDR2 SYDVKM. The CDR3 totals 15 residues. V shed 5 bases, J shed 3 bases, and the junction held 7 bases outside the gene matches. As DNA, the CDR3 is TGTGCCAGCAGTCGCGGACAGGGGGTATACTACGAGCAGTACTTC. Amino acid sequence: CASSRGQGVYYEQYF.

The rearrangement uses TRBV19 and TRBJ1-1, with 8 bases aligning to TRBD1. This CDR3 contains 15 residues. J lost 1 base, V lost 3 bases, and 4 bases had no gene match. Per germline, CDR1 LNHDA and CDR2 SQIVND (reference sequence). The CDR3: CASSIQGAGNTEAFF. The CDR3 bases are TGTGCCAGTAGTATTCAGGGGGCCGGGAACACTGAAGCTTTCTTT. The complete variable domain, with remaining parts taken from reference TRBV19 and TRBJ1-1, reads DGGITQSPKYLFRKEGQNVTLSCEQNLNHDAMYWYRQDPGQGLRLIYYSQIVNDFQKGDIAEGYSVSREKKESFPLTVTSAQKNPTAFYLCASSIQGAGNTEAFFGQGTRLTVV.

The chain recombines TRBV5-6 with TRBJ2-4; 7 nucleotides line up with TRBD1. V trimming: 2 bases; J trimming: 9 bases; junction bases outside the gene matches: 8. Germline V gives CDR1 SGHDT, CDR2 YYEEEE. This CDR3 comprises 14 residues. CDR3 sequence (DNA): TGTGCCAGCAGCTTAAGGACAGGCGAAGGCATTCAGTACTTC. It is translated as CASSLRTGEGIQYF.

This clone was seen a few times. The V gene is TRBV14, the J gene TRBJ2-3, with D possibly matching TRBD2 (6 bases). Germline V gene data show CDR1 as SGHDN and CDR2 as FVKESK. There are 17 residues in the CDR3. V was cut by 1 base and J by 0 bases, with 14 bases left in between. The CDR3 is CASSQALAATSTDTQYF. The CDR3 DNA sequence: TGTGCCAGCAGCCAAGCCTTAGCGGCCACTAGCACAGATACGCAGTATTTT. The full variable domain, with the rest looked up from reference TRBV14 and TRBJ2-3, is EAGVTQFPSHSVIEKGQTVTLRCDPISGHDNLYWYRRVMGKEIKFLLHFVKESKQDESGMPNNRFLAERTGGTYSTLKVQPAELEDSGVYFCASSQALAATSTDTQYFGPGTRLTVL.

This clone showed up just a few times. This chain links TRBV9 with TRBJ1-6; tentative D call: TRBD1 (5 bases). This CDR3 comprises 14 residues. The V end was cut by 3 bases, the J end by 4 bases, with 8 bases between. The V gene's germline CDR1 is SGDLS and CDR2 YYNGEE. CDR3 loop: CASSADRYNSPLHF. Written as DNA, the CDR3 is TGTGCCAGCAGCGCCGACAGATATAATTCACCCCTCCACTTT.

The CDR3 region is CASSLKRQGDTEAFF. DNA of the CDR3: TGTGCCAGCAGCCTAAAGAGACAGGGAGACACTGAAGCTTTCTTT. The chain employs TRBV28 and TRBJ1-1, with 7 bases identical to TRBD1. The ends lost 6 bases at V and 3 bases at J; junction bases unmatched: 10. The germline gives CDR1 MDHEN, CDR2 SYDVKM. The CDR3 contains 15 residues.

This chain joins TRBV5-4 and TRBJ2-5; 12 bases are a match to TRBD2. The CDR3 extends over 17 amino acids. Unmatched junction bases numbered 8, after V lost 0 bases and J lost 5 bases. CDR1 and CDR2 (germline): SGHNT, YYREEE (reference sequence). Here the CDR3 DNA reads TGTGCCAGCAGCTTGGTAGGACTAGCGGGGATTTCGGAGACCCAGTACTTC. This codes for CASSLVGLAGISETQYF.

This chain links TRBV6-1 with TRBJ2-3, with 11 bases matching TRBD2. Per the germline V gene, CDR1 is MNHNS and CDR2 is SASEGT. The CDR3 has 17 residues. Losses at the gene ends were 2 bases for V and 2 bases for J; bases not matched to a gene: 6. The CDR3: CASSETLAGGTTDTQYF. CDR3 DNA: TGTGCCAGCAGTGAAACCCTAGCGGGGGGAACCACAGATACGCAGTATTTT.

V gene TRBV5-1 combines with J gene TRBJ2-5; D possibly corresponds to TRBD2 (6 bases). The CDR3 runs 15 residues. Germline V lookup: CDR1 SGHRS, CDR2 YFSETQ. The germline V and J ends were trimmed by 5 bases and 5 bases, with 19 bases remaining between them. The CDR3 here is CASSYGTSPMETQYF. CDR3 bases: TGCGCCAGCAGTTACGGGACTTCCCCTATGGAGACCCAGTACTTC. The full variable domain, completed using reference TRBV5-1 and TRBJ2-5, is KAGVTQTPRYLIKTRGQQVTLSCSPISGHRSVSWYQQTPGQGLQFLFEYFSETQRNKGNFPGRFSGRQFSNSRSEMNVSTLELGDSALYLCASSYGTSPMETQYFGPGTRLLVL.

The chain employs TRBV7-9 and TRBJ1-1, with 9 bases that match TRBD1. Germline V gene sequence: CDR1 SEHNR, CDR2 FQNEAQ (reference sequence). The V and J ends lost 1 base and 4 bases, in that order; junction bases with no gene match: 4. CDR3 length: 15 residues. The CDR3 DNA sequence: TGTGCCAGCAGCTTAGGGACAGGGGAGGGCACTGAAGCTTTCTTT. Translation gives CASSLGTGEGTEAFF.

V gene TRBV29-1 combines with J gene TRBJ2-2; D not certain. CDR1 SQVTM and CDR2 ANQGSEA come from the germline V gene. CDR3 length: 13 residues. The V end was cut by 4 bases, the J end by 0 bases, with 6 bases between. CDR3 region: CSVGHTNTGELFF. DNA for the CDR3: TGCAGCGTTGGTCACACGAACACCGGGGAGCTGTTTTTT.

The chain employs TRBV9 and TRBJ2-7; 9 positions agree with TRBD2. This CDR3 has 16 residues. V dropped 3 bases and J dropped 6; count of bases not matched to a gene: 13. Germline loops: CDR1 SGDLS, CDR2 YYNGEE. DNA for the CDR3: TGTGCCAGCAGCGCCCCTTGGCGGGAGGGCCCCCGCGAGCAGTACTTC. Its translation: CASSAPWREGPREQYF.

This clone was picked up one time. V is TRBV4-2 and J is TRBJ1-1; D is perhaps TRBD1 (5 bases). The germline V gene encodes CDR1 LGHNA and CDR2 YNFKEQ. The CDR3 has 14 amino acids. V gave up 0 bases and J gave up 7 bases, with 12 bases separating them. CDR3 residues: CASSQDLRGGEAFF. DNA of the CDR3: TGTGCCAGCAGCCAAGATCTCCGCGGGGGTGAAGCTTTCTTT.

The rearrangement joins TRBV30 to TRBJ1-5; 10 bases line up with TRBD1. Looked up from germline, CDR1 is GTSNPN and CDR2 is SVGIG (reference sequence). Trimming took 1 base from V and 7 from J; bases not matched to a gene: 4. The CDR3 sequence is 14 residues long. This CDR3 is CAWSAGQGNQPQHF. The DNA of the CDR3 is TGTGCCTGGAGTGCGGGACAGGGGAACCAGCCCCAGCATTTT.

The chain recombines TRBV6-5 with TRBJ2-7; the match to TRBD1 covers 10 bases. The V and J ends lost 5 bases and 5 bases, in that order; junction bases with no gene match: 3. Germline values: CDR1 MNHEY, CDR2 SVGAGI. The CDR3 has 13 residues. CDR3 amino acids: CASSGQGGHEQYF. CDR3 DNA sequence: TGTGCCAGCAGTGGACAGGGGGGCCACGAGCAGTACTTC.

This clone was detected once. This sequence joins TRBV4-1 and TRBJ2-7, with TRBD2 identical over 10 bases. The V and J ends lost 0 bases and 3 bases, in that order; junction bases with no gene match: 5. Germline assignment: CDR1 MGHRA and CDR2 YSYEKL. CDR3 length: 16 amino acids. CDR3 nucleotide sequence: TGCGCCAGCAGCCAAGAAATCGCTAGCGGGGGCTACGAGCAGTACTTC. Protein: CASSQEIASGGYEQYF.

The J gene is TRBJ1-5, the V gene TRBV30; 7 nucleotides agree with TRBD1. There are 14 residues in the CDR3. Losses at the gene ends were 2 bases for V and 5 bases for J; bases not matched to a gene: 6. Germline assignment: CDR1 GTSNPN and CDR2 SVGIG (reference sequence). The CDR3 DNA reads as TGTGCCTGGAGTAGTCAGGGGGATTATCAGCCCCAGCATTTT. Protein: CAWSSQGDYQPQHF.

The chain combines TRBV27 with TRBJ1-1; no firm D call. V was cut by 3 bases and J by 5 bases, with 13 bases left in between. The CDR3 has 14 amino acids. Germline V gene data show CDR1 as MNHEY and CDR2 as SMNVEV (reference sequence). CDR3 sequence (DNA): TGTGCCAGCAGTTTCGGAGTGTCGGGAACTGAAGCTTTCTTT. The encoded protein is CASSFGVSGTEAFF.

This clone showed up just a few times. The rearrangement links TRBV7-9 to TRBJ1-4; D remains ambiguous. Germline CDR1 is SEHNR and CDR2 is FQNEAQ (reference sequence). The CDR3 is 15 residues long. Trimming took off 5 bases at V and 0 bases at J, with 10 bases between the two ends. CDR3 loop: CASSHYTATNEKLFF. The CDR3 DNA follows: TGTGCCAGCAGCCACTATACTGCAACTAATGAAAAACTGTTTTTT.

This clone appeared once. V is TRBV4-3 and J is TRBJ2-6, with D tentatively TRBD1 (5 bases). Deletions cut 1 base from V and 0 bases from J, with 10 bases between. CDR3 size: 17 residues. The germline gives CDR1 LGHNA, CDR2 YSLEER. CDR3 protein: CASSQGGRASGANVLTF. CDR3 bases: TGCGCCAGCAGCCAAGGGGGCCGGGCCTCTGGGGCCAACGTCCTGACTTTC.

The chain combines TRBV9 with TRBJ1-5; D not resolved. The CDR3 length is 13 residues. Trimming stripped 7 bases from V and 4 bases from J, with 12 bases between. Germline CDR1 is SGDLS and CDR2 is YYNGEE. The CDR3: CASGGTVNQPQHF. CDR3 coding DNA: TGTGCCAGCGGAGGAACGGTAAATCAGCCCCAGCATTTT. The full variable domain, with the rest looked up from reference TRBV9 and TRBJ1-5, is DSGVTQTPKHLITATGQRVTLRCSPRSGDLSVYWYQQSLDQGLQFLIQYYNGEERAKGNILERFSAQQFPDLHSELNLSSLELGDSALYFCASGGTVNQPQHFGDGTRLSIL.

In the case of this clone: This sample also contains other DNA sequences that code for the same CDR3. This sequence joins TRBV28 and TRBJ1-5; D gene unclear. Trimming left V 6 bases short and J 4 bases short, with 10 bases between. This CDR3 has 13 amino acids. In germline, CDR1 is MDHEN, CDR2 SYDVKM. The CDR3 nucleotides read TGTGCCAGCAGCAGACGGGGTAATCAGCCCCAGCATTTT. It yields the protein CASSRRGNQPQHF.

This rearrangement joins TRBV9 to TRBJ1-2, with 7 bases that match TRBD1. Germline V gene data show CDR1 as SGDLS and CDR2 as YYNGEE. V gave up 0 bases and J gave up 4 bases; unmatched junction bases: 0. The CDR3 contains 13 residues. The CDR3 loop reads CASSVGQGYGYTF. CDR3 coding DNA: TGTGCCAGCAGCGTAGGACAGGGCTATGGCTACACCTTC.

This chain connects TRBV7-2 to TRBJ2-1, with D possibly TRBD1 on 6 matching bases. Germline CDR1 SGHTA, CDR2 FQGNSA. Trimming removed 3 bases from V and 13 bases from J, with 16 bases in between. This CDR3 is built from 13 residues. The CDR3 is CASSFGGQSLQFF. As DNA, the CDR3 is TGTGCCAGCAGCTTTGGGGGACAAAGCTTACAGTTCTTC.

V is TRBV11-3 and J is TRBJ2-7, with D maybe TRBD1 (5 bases). The CDR3 has 12 residues. Germline assignment: CDR1 SGHNT and CDR2 YENEEA. The V end was cut by 3 bases, the J end by 6 bases, with 9 bases between. The CDR3 coding sequence is TGTGCCAGCAGCTTCGCAAGGGGCGAGCAGTACTTC. It codes for CASSFARGEQYF.

The chain links TRBV6-4 to TRBJ2-3; 10 nucleotides align to TRBD2. V dropped 5 bases and J dropped 4; count of bases not matched to a gene: 9. The CDR3 covers 16 residues. CDR1 and CDR2 (germline): MRHNA, SNTAGT. The CDR3 protein is CASSRSSGSAADTQYF. CDR3 bases: TGTGCCAGCAGTCGATCTAGCGGGAGTGCCGCAGATACGCAGTATTTT.

This clone has only one observation. The rearrangement joins TRBV2 to TRBJ1-1; D perhaps matches TRBD1 (6 bases). Germline lookup yields CDR1 SNHLY and CDR2 FYNNEI. CDR3 length: 14 residues. The V gene lost 3 bases and the J gene lost 0 bases, with 8 bases spanning the gap. The CDR3 DNA is TGTGCCAGCAGTGAGGGACACCTGAACACTGAAGCTTTCTTT. It encodes CASSEGHLNTEAFF.